This TCR beta chain was captured by sequencing in a study of patients and donors after allogeneic stem cell transplantation. The V end lost 6 bases, the J end lost 0 bases, and 12 bases lay between the germline ends. This CDR3 spans 14 amino acids. Germline V lookup: CDR1 DFQATT, CDR2 SNEGSKA (reference sequence). TCRdb processed the RT-PCR reads anew with MiXCR; each CDR3 protein has one entry. This table has about 160,000 distinct CDR3 sequences, approximately 40% appearing once. The sequence was collected from a human donor who was either an allogeneic HSCT recipient or a stem cell or donor lymphocyte infusion donor (not recorded which). It is not recorded whose cells these are; they may come from a transplant donor. The specimen was blood, either unsorted or a sorted T cell fraction (not recorded which). V gene TRBV20-1 combines with J gene TRBJ1-5; the D gene is possibly TRBD1 (6 bases). The DNA for the CDR3 is TGCAGTGCCGGGGACACCGATAGCAATCAGCCCCAGCATTTT. Translating it yields CSAGDTDSNQPQHF.